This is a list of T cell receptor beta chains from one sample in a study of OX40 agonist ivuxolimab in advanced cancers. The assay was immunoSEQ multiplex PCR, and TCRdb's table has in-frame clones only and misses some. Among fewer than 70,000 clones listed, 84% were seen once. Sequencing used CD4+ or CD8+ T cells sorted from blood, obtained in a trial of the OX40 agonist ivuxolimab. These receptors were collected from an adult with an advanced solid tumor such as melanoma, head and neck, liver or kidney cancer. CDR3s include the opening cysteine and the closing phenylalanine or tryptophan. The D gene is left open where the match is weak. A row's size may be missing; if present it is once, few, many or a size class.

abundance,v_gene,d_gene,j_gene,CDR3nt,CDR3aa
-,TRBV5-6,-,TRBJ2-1,TGTGCCAGCAGCTTGGGAGGGGCAGGGAGGAGTGGTAATGAGCAGTTCTTC,CASSLGGAGRSGNEQFF
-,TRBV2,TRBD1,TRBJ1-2,TGTGCCAGCAGGGAAGGGTGGGGACAGGGCCTCTATGGCTACACCTTC,CASREGWGQGLYGYTF
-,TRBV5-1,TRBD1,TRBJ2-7,TGCGCCAGCAGCTTGGGGGACAGGAGACGCGAGCAGTACTTC,CASSLGDRRREQYF
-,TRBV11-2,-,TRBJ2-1,TGTGCCAGCAGCTTAGACCTCTTGGGCTCCCGGGAGCAGTTCTTC,CASSLDLLGSREQFF
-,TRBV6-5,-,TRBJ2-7,TGTGCCAGCATTGATAGCTCGGTTCCCTACGAGCAGTACTTC,CASIDSSVPYEQYF
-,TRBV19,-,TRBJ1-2,TGTGCCAGTAGGAATCCGGCAGGCAAGTCCGCTAACTATGGCTACACCTTC,CASRNPAGKSANYGYTF
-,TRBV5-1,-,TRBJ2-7,TGCGCCAGCAGCTTGGGACTAAGTCCCGGCGAGCAGTACTTC,CASSLGLSPGEQYF
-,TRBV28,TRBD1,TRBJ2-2,TGTGCCAGCAGTTTACCCCCCGCGGGACAGGGGCTACTCACCGGGGAGCTGTTTTTT,CASSLPPAGQGLLTGELFF
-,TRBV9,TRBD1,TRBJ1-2,TGTGCCAGCAGCGGCCCGGACAGGGACTATGGCTACACCTTC,CASSGPDRDYGYTF
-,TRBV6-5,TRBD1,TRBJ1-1,TGTGCCAGCAGTTACTTTGGACAGGGCGACACTGAAGCTTTCTTT,CASSYFGQGDTEAFF
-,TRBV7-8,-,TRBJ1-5,TGTGCCAGCAGCTTAGGAGTGGGTGTTATTCAGCCCCAGCATTTT,CASSLGVGVIQPQHF
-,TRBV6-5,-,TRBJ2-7,TGTGCCAGCAGTTCCATGCCGACAGGTCCCTACGAGCAGTACTTC,CASSSMPTGPYEQYF
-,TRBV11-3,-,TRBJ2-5,TGTGCCAGCAGCTTAGATGATGGAGAGACCCAGTACTTC,CASSLDDGETQYF
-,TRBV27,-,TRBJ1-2,TGTGCCAGCAGTCTCCGCAAAGGGCGAGGGGATGGCTACACCTTC,CASSLRKGRGDGYTF
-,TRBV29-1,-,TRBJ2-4,TGCAGCGTTGATGCAGGGTTGAACATTCAGTACTTC,CSVDAGLNIQYF
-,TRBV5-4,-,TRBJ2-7,TGTGCCAGCAGCTCGACCTACGAGCAGTACTTC,CASSSTYEQYF
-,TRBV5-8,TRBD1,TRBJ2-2,TGTGCCAGCAGCTACGACAGGGGGCGCGACACCGGGGAGCTGTTTTTT,CASSYDRGRDTGELFF
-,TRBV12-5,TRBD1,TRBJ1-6,TGTGCTAGTGGTTTGCCTAGACAGGGGCCGAATTCACCCCTCCACTTT,CASGLPRQGPNSPLHF
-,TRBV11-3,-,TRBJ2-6,TGTGCCAGCAGCCCCGGGACGTGGGATAGGGGGGCCAACGTCCTGACTTTC,CASSPGTWDRGANVLTF
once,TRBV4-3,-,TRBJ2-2,TGCGCCAGCAGCCAAGACGGACGGAGCCTCTTCTTCGCCGGGGAGCTGTTTTTT,CASSQDGRSLFFAGELFF
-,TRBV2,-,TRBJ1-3,TGTGCCAGCACCCTATCGGGAACTGGAAACACCATATATTTT,CASTLSGTGNTIYF
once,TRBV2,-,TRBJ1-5,TGTGCCAGCAGTGAAGACAGACCTAGCAATCAGCCCCAGCATTTT,CASSEDRPSNQPQHF
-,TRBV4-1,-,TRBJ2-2,TGCGCCAGCAGCCAAATTTACAGGGTGGGGACCGGGGAGCTGTTTTTT,CASSQIYRVGTGELFF
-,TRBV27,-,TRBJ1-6,TGTGCCAGCAGTTTACTGAGCTCCTATAATTCACCCCTCCACTTT,CASSLLSSYNSPLHF
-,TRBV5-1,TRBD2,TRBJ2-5,TGCGCCAGCAGCTCCGGACTAGCGGGGGGGCCGACGGTAGAGACCCAGTACTTC,CASSSGLAGGPTVETQYF
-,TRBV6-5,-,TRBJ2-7,TGTGCCAGCAGTTACGGACCGAACTACGGGCAGTACTTC,CASSYGPNYGQYF
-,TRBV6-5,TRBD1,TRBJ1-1,TGTGCCAGCAGTTGGGGGACAGGGACCACTGAAGCTTTCTTT,CASSWGTGTTEAFF
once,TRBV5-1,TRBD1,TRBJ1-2,TGCGCCAGCAGTCCCGGGACAGCCTCTCTTAACTATGGCTACACCTTC,CASSPGTASLNYGYTF
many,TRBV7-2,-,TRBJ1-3,TGTGCCAGCAGCCCTAGGGACCGAAACTCTGGAAACACCATATATTTT,CASSPRDRNSGNTIYF
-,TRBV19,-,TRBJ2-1,TGTGCCAGTAGTATAGATCGGGCGGGGGCAAACAATGAGCAGTTCTTC,CASSIDRAGANNEQFF
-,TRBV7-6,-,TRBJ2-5,TGTGCCAGCAGCCCAATAACCAGCCCCCAGTACTTC,CASSPITSPQYF
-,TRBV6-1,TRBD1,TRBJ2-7,TGTGCCAGCAGGGCAGGGGGCGGACGGGCTGGAGAGCAGTACTTC,CASRAGGGRAGEQYF